One sample yielded the 6 T cell receptor beta chains listed below, sequenced in a study of Ad26.COV2.S vaccination and SARS-CoV-2 variants. The treatment here: around 19 received Ad26.COV2.S at low or high dose, single or two shots; about five received placebo; per-sample allocation not given. Day 63 following the first vaccine or placebo injection was when the samples were taken. The data were produced by immunoSEQ multiplex PCR, yet TCRdb's version contains in-frame clones alone and is incomplete. Of fewer than 500,000 clones in the sample, about 88% were seen once. The sequencing used peripheral blood, collected in a trial of Ad26.COV2.S vaccine versus placebo. The receptors here all came from a person aged 18 to 65 who received the Ad26.COV2.S COVID-19 vaccine or a placebo.

This chain links TRBV2 with TRBJ2-1; TRBD2 might be the D (6 bases). Trimming pared 7 bases from V and 12 bases from J, leaving 19 bases between. This CDR3 is 13 amino acids long. Germline lookup yields CDR1 SNHLY and CDR2 FYNNEI. The CDR3 bases are TGTGCCAGCAACACCGGGACTCAAAGCGGGCAGTTCTTC. The encoded protein is CASNTGTQSGQFF.

The count of this clone is one. The chain has TRBV9 and TRBJ1-3, with a weak D call TRBD1 (6 bases). The CDR3 sequence is 16 residues long. Trimming shortened V by 0 bases and J by 0 bases, and 10 bases separated the two germline ends. Looked up from germline, CDR1 is SGDLS and CDR2 is YYNGEE. CDR3 amino acids: CASSVDWGLSGNTIYF. The CDR3 DNA reads as TGTGCCAGCAGCGTAGATTGGGGGCTCTCTGGAAACACCATATATTTT.

The V call is TRBV9, the J call TRBJ2-2; 7 bases fit TRBD2. In germline, CDR1 is SGDLS, CDR2 YYNGEE. Unmatched junction bases numbered 9, after V lost 3 bases and J lost 1 base. This CDR3 contains 17 residues. CDR3 amino acids: CASSGRSGGVNTGELFF. The CDR3 nucleotides are TGTGCCAGCAGCGGCAGGTCGGGGGGAGTGAACACCGGGGAGCTGTTTTTT.

V usage is TRBV6-2 or TRBV6-3 and J usage is TRBJ1-2, with 9 bases matching TRBD1. Germline V CDR1 and CDR2: MNHEY, SVGEGT. Germline trimming cut 6 bases from V and 7 bases from J; bases unmatched to any gene: 6. This CDR3 has 13 residues. DNA of the CDR3: TGTGCCAGCAGATACCTGGACAGGGGTGGCTACACCTTC. It encodes CASRYLDRGGYTF.

This clone was seen only once. The rearrangement links TRBV28 to TRBJ1-1; D gene ambiguous. The CDR3 is made up of 12 amino acids. V lost 2 bases and J lost 8, with 9 bases in between. CDR1 is MDHEN, CDR2 SYDVKM, per germline. CDR3 protein: CASSLPAFEAFF. DNA of the CDR3: TGTGCCAGCAGTTTACCCGCATTCGAAGCTTTCTTT. Full variable domain (remainder filled in from reference TRBV28 and TRBJ1-1): DVKVTQSSRYLVKRTGEKVFLECVQDMDHENMFWYRQDPGLGLRLIYFSYDVKMKEKGDIPEGYSVSREKKERFSLILESASTNQTSMYLCASSLPAFEAFFGQGTRLTVV.

The gene calls are TRBV5-1 and TRBJ2-7, with 7 nucleotides matching TRBD1. Germline loops: CDR1 SGHRS, CDR2 YFSETQ. The length of the CDR3 is 14 residues. V lost 0 bases, J lost 2 bases, and 2 bases stayed unmatched. In nucleotides, the CDR3 is TGCGCCAGCAGCTTGGTCCAGGGGGCCTACGAGCAGTACTTC. Translating gives CASSLVQGAYEQYF.